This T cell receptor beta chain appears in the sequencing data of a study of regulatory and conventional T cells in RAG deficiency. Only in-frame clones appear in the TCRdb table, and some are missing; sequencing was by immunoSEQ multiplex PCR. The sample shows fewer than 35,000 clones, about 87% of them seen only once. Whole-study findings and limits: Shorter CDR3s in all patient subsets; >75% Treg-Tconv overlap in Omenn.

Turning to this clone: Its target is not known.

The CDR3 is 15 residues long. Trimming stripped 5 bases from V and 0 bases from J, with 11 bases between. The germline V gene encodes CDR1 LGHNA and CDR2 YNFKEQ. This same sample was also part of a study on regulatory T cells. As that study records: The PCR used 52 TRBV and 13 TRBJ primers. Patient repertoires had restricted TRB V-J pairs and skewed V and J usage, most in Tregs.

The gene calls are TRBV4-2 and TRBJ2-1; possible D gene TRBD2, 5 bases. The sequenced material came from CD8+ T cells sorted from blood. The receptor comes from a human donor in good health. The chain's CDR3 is CASSARESSYNEQFF. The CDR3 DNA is TGTGCCAGCAGCGCGAGGGAGTCCTCCTACAATGAGCAGTTCTTC.